This TCR beta chain was sequenced during a study of low-dose radiotherapy and immunotherapy resistance in tumors. Background on the study: Treatment of Cohort 1 consisted of 0.5 Gy per fraction every 2 weeks, adding up to 6.5 Gy. Starting cycle 1 day 1, oral aspirin 300 mg was given daily for four cycles.

CDR3 length: 12 residues. V was cut by 6 bases and J by 6 bases, with 9 bases left in between. Germline V gives CDR1 LNHDA, CDR2 SQIVND (reference sequence). In its sample, this clonotype was seen many times. Time point noted: before trial treatment. The donors' regimen was nivolumab, ipilimumab, aspirin, low-dose cyclophosphamide and low-dose radiotherapy. Those eligible were patients bearing advanced solid tumors lacking tumor-infiltrating lymphocytes. First-strand cDNA relied on TRAV- and TRBV-specific primers spanning alpha and beta chains. It was with a constant-region primer and a V-primer adapter that TCRs were amplified over roughly 20 PCR cycles. A single record per CDR3 protein comes from TCRdb applying MiXCR to the reads. The table includes about 82,000 distinct CDR3 sequences, approximately 20% detected once.

The sample here was PBMCs, taken before treatment. The origin of this receptor is a male donor with prostate cancer. The rearrangement uses TRBV19 and TRBJ2-1; D remains ambiguous. The CDR3 loop reads CASSPTSNEQFF. The CDR3 DNA is TGTGCCAGTAGCCCTACGAGCAATGAGCAGTTCTTC.